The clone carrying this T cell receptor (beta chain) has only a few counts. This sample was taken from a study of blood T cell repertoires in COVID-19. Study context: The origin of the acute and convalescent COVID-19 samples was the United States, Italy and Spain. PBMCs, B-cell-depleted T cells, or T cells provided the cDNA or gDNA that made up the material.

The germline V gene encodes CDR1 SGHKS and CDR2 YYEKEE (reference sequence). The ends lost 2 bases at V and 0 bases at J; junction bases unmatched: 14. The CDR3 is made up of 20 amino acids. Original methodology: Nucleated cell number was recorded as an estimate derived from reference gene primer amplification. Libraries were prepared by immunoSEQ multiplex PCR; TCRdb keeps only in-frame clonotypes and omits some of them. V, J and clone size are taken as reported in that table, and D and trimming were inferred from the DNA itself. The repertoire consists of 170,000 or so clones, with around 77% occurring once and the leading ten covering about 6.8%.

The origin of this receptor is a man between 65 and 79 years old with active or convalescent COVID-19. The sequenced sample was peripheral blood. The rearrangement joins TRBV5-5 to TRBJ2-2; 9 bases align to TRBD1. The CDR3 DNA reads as TGTGCCAGCAGCTTAACCGGGACAGGGCGAGTCAAGGCGAACACCGGGGAGCTGTTTTTT. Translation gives CASSLTGTGRVKANTGELFF.